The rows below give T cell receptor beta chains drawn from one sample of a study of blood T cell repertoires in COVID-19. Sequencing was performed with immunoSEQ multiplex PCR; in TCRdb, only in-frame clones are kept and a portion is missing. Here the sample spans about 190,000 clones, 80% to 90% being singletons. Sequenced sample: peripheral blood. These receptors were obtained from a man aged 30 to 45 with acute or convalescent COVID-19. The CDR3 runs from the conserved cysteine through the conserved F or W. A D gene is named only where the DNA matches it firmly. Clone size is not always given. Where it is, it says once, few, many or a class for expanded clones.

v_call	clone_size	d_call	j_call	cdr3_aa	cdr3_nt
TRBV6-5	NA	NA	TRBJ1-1	CAMGWDTEAFF	TGTGCCATGGGCTGGGACACTGAAGCTTTCTTT
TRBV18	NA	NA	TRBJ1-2	CASSPRSGDGYTF	TGTGCCAGCTCACCAAGGTCAGGGGATGGCTACACCTTC
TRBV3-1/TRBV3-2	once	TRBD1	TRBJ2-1	CASSQTTIHRDRGMVDEQFF	TGTGCCAGCAGCCAAACGACCATCCACCGGGACAGGGGTATGGTGGATGAGCAGTTCTTC
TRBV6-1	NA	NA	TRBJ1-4	CASSEWGEGEKLFF	TGTGCCAGCAGTGAGTGGGGGGAAGGAGAAAAACTGTTTTTT
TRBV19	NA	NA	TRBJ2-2	CASSIGSGELFF	TGTGCCAGTAGTATAGGGAGCGGGGAGCTGTTTTTT
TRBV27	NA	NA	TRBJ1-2	CASSLSGGYGYTF	TGTGCCAGCAGTTTATCGGGGGGCTATGGCTACACCTTC
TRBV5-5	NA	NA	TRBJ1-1	CASSPTQLNTEAFF	TGTGCCAGCAGCCCCACTCAATTGAACACTGAAGCTTTCTTT
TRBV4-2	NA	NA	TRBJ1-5	CASSQDLQGNQPQHF	TGTGCCAGCAGCCAAGACTTGCAGGGGAATCAGCCCCAGCATTTT
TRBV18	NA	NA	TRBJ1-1	CASSPLDSSSTEAFF	TGTGCCAGCTCACCCTTGGACTCCTCCAGTACTGAAGCTTTCTTT
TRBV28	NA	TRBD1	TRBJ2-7	CATWDSSYEQYF	TGTGCCACCTGGGACAGCTCCTACGAGCAGTACTTC
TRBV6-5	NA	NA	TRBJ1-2	CASRRGSTTGYTF	TGTGCCAGCAGAAGGGGGTCCACCACTGGCTACACCTTC
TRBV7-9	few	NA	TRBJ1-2	CASSLISTGKDGYTF	TGTGCCAGCAGCTTAATTAGCACGGGGAAAGATGGCTACACCTTC
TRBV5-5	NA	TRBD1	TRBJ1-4	CASSLLQGSEKLFF	TGTGCCAGCAGCTTGTTACAGGGGTCAGAAAAACTGTTTTTT
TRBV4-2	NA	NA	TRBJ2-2	CASSRLDVSGELFF	TGTGCCAGCAGCCGACTAGACGTGTCCGGGGAGCTGTTTTTT
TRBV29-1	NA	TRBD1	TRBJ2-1	CSVEDLTGGYNEQFF	TGCAGCGTTGAAGATCTAACAGGGGGATACAATGAGCAGTTCTTC
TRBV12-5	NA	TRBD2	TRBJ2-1	CASGFSASGNNEQFF	TGTGCTAGTGGTTTCTCGGCTAGCGGGAACAATGAGCAGTTCTTC
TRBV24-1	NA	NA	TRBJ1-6	CATSQGHSPLHF	TGTGCCACCTCCCAGGGGCATTCACCCCTCCACTTT
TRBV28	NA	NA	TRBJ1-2	CASGGTLYGYTF	TGTGCCAGTGGAGGGACCCTCTATGGCTACACCTTC
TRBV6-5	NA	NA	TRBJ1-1	CASNFGTRNTEAFF	TGTGCCAGCAATTTCGGGACAAGGAACACTGAAGCTTTCTTT
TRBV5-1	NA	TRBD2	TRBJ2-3	CASSFSGGITDTQYF	TGCGCCAGCAGCTTTTCCGGGGGGATCACAGATACGCAGTATTTT
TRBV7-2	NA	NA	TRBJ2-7	CASSGAPYEQYF	TGTGCCAGCAGTGGAGCGCCCTACGAGCAGTACTTC
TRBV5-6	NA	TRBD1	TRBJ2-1	CASSLKGADEQFF	TGTGCCAGCAGCTTGAAGGGGGCGGATGAGCAGTTCTTC
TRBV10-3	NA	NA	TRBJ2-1	CAISESGRTSEQFF	TGTGCCATCAGTGAGTCGGGCAGGACAAGTGAGCAGTTCTTC
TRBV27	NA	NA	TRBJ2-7	CASSAGTGSYEQYF	TGTGCCAGCAGTGCGGGGACGGGGTCCTACGAGCAGTACTTC
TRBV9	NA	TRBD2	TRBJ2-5	CASTPSGREETQYF	TGTGCCAGCACTCCAAGCGGGAGGGAAGAGACCCAGTACTTC
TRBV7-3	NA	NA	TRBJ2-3	CASSLTGASDTQYF	TGTGCCAGCAGCTTAACGGGAGCTAGTGATACGCAGTATTTT
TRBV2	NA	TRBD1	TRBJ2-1	CASIDPGQGNNEQFF	TGTGCCAGCATCGACCCGGGACAGGGAAACAATGAGCAGTTCTTC
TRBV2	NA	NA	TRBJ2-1	CASWGRYDEQFF	TGTGCCAGCTGGGGCAGGTATGATGAGCAGTTCTTC
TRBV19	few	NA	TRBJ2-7	CASSNIKGKGSYEQYF	TGTGCCAGTAGCAATATAAAGGGGAAGGGCTCCTACGAGCAGTACTTC